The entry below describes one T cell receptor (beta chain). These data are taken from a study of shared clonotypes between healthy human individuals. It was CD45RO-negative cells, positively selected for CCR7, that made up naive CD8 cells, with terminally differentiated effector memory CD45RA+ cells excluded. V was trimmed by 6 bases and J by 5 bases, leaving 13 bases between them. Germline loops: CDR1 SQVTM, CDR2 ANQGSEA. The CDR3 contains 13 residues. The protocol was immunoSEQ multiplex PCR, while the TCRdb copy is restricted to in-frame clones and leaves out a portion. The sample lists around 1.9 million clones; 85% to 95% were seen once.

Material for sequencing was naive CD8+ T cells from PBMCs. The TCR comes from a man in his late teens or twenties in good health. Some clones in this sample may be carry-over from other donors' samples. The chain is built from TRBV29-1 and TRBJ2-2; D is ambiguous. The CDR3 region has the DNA TGCAGCGTAGGCCAAAGGCTGACCGGGGAGCTGTTTTTT. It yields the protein CSVGQRLTGELFF.